These 23 T cell receptor beta chains came from one sample sequenced in a study of CD4 T cells in lung cancer. Sequenced by immunoSEQ multiplex PCR; TCRdb stores in-frame clones only, minus some. The data contain under 6,000 clones, around 74% of them singletons. The sequencing input was lung tumor tissue. These receptors were obtained from a man aged 60 to 69 with non-small cell lung cancer.

Details on this clone: At one end, the junction sequence differs from germline, possibly due to a read error. J is TRBJ2-7 and V is TRBV15; 8 bases fit TRBD2. The CDR3 is made up of 15 amino acids. The germline V gene encodes CDR1 LNHNV and CDR2 YYDKDF (reference sequence). In DNA form, the CDR3 reads TGTGCCACCGGCAGTACCCAGGGACTAGCCTACGAGCAGTACTTC. It encodes CATGSTQGLAYEQYF.

The V call is TRBV10-1, the J call TRBJ2-3, with TRBD2 matching 10 bases. The junction had 5 bases not matched to a gene; V was cut back by 3 bases and J by 2 bases. The CDR3 consists of 16 residues. Germline CDR1 is WNHNN and CDR2 is SYGVQD (reference sequence). The CDR3 nucleotides read TGCGCCAGCAGTGACTTACTAGCGGGAAACACAGATACGCAGTATTTT. It yields the protein CASSDLLAGNTDTQYF.

The DNA for the CDR3 is TGCAGCGTTGGCCCCAGCGGGGGTCTCGATACGCAGTATTTT. This sequence encodes CSVGPSGGLDTQYF. The V call is TRBV29-1, the J call TRBJ2-3; 8 nucleotides align to TRBD2. The J segment lost 6 bases and the V segment lost 4 bases, leaving 9 bases of the junction unmatched. CDR1 SQVTM and CDR2 ANQGSEA come from the germline V gene. The CDR3 contains 14 residues.

About this clone: An end of the junction differs from the germline gene, which may be a read error. This chain joins TRBV7-7 and TRBJ1-2, with 8 bases lining up with TRBD1. Germline V gives CDR1 SSHAT, CDR2 FNYEAQ (reference sequence). This CDR3 is 16 amino acids long. The CDR3 protein is CASSRKGGQGNYGYTF. CDR3 nucleotides: TGCGCCAGCAGCCGGAAAGGCGGACAGGGCAACTATGGCTACACCTTC.

J is TRBJ2-7 and V is TRBV5-1; D is possibly TRBD2 (6 bases). This CDR3 has 16 residues. Trimming shortened V by 6 bases and J by 3 bases, and 22 bases separated the two germline ends. Germline V gives CDR1 SGHRS, CDR2 YFSETQ. The CDR3 sequence: CASTPPREGEDYEQYV. The CDR3 DNA reads as TGCGCCAGCACCCCCCCCCGGGAAGGGGAGGACTACGAGCAGTACGTC.

This clone appeared a few times. The chain joins TRBV7-6 to TRBJ2-3; 8 bases are shared with TRBD2. This CDR3 is built from 14 residues. CDR1 and CDR2 (germline): SGHVS, FNYEAQ. V lost 5 bases and J lost 8; bases outside the gene matches: 9. The CDR3 DNA reads TGTGCCAGCAGCCGGACGGGAGGGACGGGTACGCAGTATTTT. Translating it yields CASSRTGGTGTQYF.

This clone was observed a single time. The rearrangement joins TRBV27 to TRBJ1-5; 11 nucleotides align to TRBD1. V lost 6 bases and J lost 4; bases outside the gene matches: 5. This CDR3 is 15 amino acids long. Germline assignment: CDR1 MNHEY and CDR2 SMNVEV (reference sequence). CDR3 loop: CASSSGTGGNQPQHF. In DNA, the CDR3 is TGTGCCAGCAGCTCCGGGACAGGGGGAAATCAGCCCCAGCATTTT.

There are a few counts of this clone. V gene TRBV19 combines with J gene TRBJ1-2, with 7 bases lining up with TRBD1. The CDR3 runs 15 residues. The J segment lost 0 bases and the V segment lost 5 bases, leaving 6 bases of the junction unmatched. Looked up from germline, CDR1 is LNHDA and CDR2 is SQIVND (reference sequence). The CDR3, as DNA: TGTGCCAGTAGTCCCCGGGACAGACCTAACTATGGCTACACCTTC. As protein: CASSPRDRPNYGYTF.

The rearrangement joins TRBV6-5 to TRBJ2-2, with D maybe TRBD2 (5 bases). The CDR3 is made up of 15 amino acids. Germline loops: CDR1 MNHEY, CDR2 SVGAGI. V was pared by 4 bases and J by 1 base, with 10 bases between. This CDR3 reads CASSFAGQNTGELFF. The CDR3 DNA reads TGTGCCAGCAGTTTCGCGGGCCAGAACACCGGGGAGCTGTTTTTT.

This clone came up a few times. The chain couples TRBV11-3 to TRBJ2-5; 8 bases agree with TRBD2. Germline V gene data show CDR1 as SGHNT and CDR2 as YENEEA. This CDR3 comprises 14 residues. V lost 5 bases and J lost 3; bases outside the gene matches: 5. The CDR3 nucleotides read TGTGCCAGCAGCGCTAGCGGGTTAGAAGAGACCCAGTACTTC. This sequence encodes CASSASGLEETQYF.

The V gene is TRBV27, the J gene TRBJ1-1; 9 positions match TRBD1. The CDR3 contains 14 residues. In germline, CDR1 is MNHEY, CDR2 SMNVEV (reference sequence). Trimming removed 3 bases from V and 3 bases from J; junction bases left unmatched: 2. In nucleotides, the CDR3 is TGTGCCAGCAGTTTTGGGACAGGGCACACTGAAGCTTTCTTT. Its protein is CASSFGTGHTEAFF.

The rearrangement joins TRBV27 to TRBJ1-1; a weak D match, TRBD1 (5 bases). Trimming cost V 3 bases and J 5 bases, with 10 bases left between them. CDR3 size: 13 residues. Germline V gene sequence: CDR1 MNHEY, CDR2 SMNVEV (reference sequence). DNA of the CDR3: TGTGCCAGCAGTTTCAGGGAGGGGACTGAAGCTTTCTTT. Residues: CASSFREGTEAFF.

The J gene is TRBJ1-6, the V gene TRBV6-5; 9 positions match TRBD1. The CDR3 has 14 residues. V gave up 2 bases and J gave up 7 bases; unmatched junction bases: 0. CDR1 MNHEY and CDR2 SVGAGI come from the germline V gene. CDR3 in amino acids: CASSYGQGNSPLHF. The CDR3, as DNA: TGTGCCAGCAGTTACGGACAGGGGAATTCACCCCTCCACTTT.

The chain is built from TRBV6-1 and TRBJ2-7; 9 bases fit TRBD1. V lost 4 bases, J lost 3 bases, and 4 bases stayed unmatched. Germline V CDR1 and CDR2: MNHNS, SASEGT. The CDR3 is 14 amino acids. CDR3 DNA sequence: TGTGCCAGCAGTGCGCGGACAGGGGACTACGAGCAGTACGTC. It is translated as CASSARTGDYEQYV.

The CDR3 here is CASMDRVGNTIYF. The CDR3, as DNA: TGTGCCAGTATGGACAGAGTCGGAAACACCATATATTTT. The genes are TRBV19 and TRBJ1-3; maybe TRBD1 (6 bases). The CDR3 totals 13 residues. Trimming took off 7 bases at V and 4 bases at J, with 11 bases between the two ends. Germline V gene data show CDR1 as LNHDA and CDR2 as SQIVND (reference sequence).

This clone was seen a few times. CDR3: CASYTSGRAYEQYV. The CDR3 DNA reads TGCGCCAGCTACACTAGCGGGAGGGCCTACGAGCAGTACGTC. The rearrangement joins TRBV10-1 to TRBJ2-7, with TRBD2 matching over 13 bases. Germline V CDR1 and CDR2: WNHNN, SYGVQD (reference sequence). This CDR3 spans 14 amino acids. The V segment lost 8 bases and the J segment 2 bases; nucleotides outside the gene matches: 3.

This clone was counted a few times. The chain carries TRBV5-1 and TRBJ2-2; 8 nucleotides align to TRBD2. With 0 bases clipped from V and 0 bases from J, the junction kept 1 base outside the gene matches. The CDR3 totals 16 residues. Germline loops: CDR1 SGHRS, CDR2 YFSETQ. This CDR3 reads CASSLGSGANTGELFF. The CDR3 DNA reads as TGCGCCAGCAGCTTGGGTAGCGGGGCGAACACCGGGGAGCTGTTTTTT. The full variable domain, completed using reference TRBV5-1 and TRBJ2-2, is KAGVTQTPRYLIKTRGQQVTLSCSPISGHRSVSWYQQTPGQGLQFLFEYFSETQRNKGNFPGRFSGRQFSNSRSEMNVSTLELGDSALYLCASSLGSGANTGELFFGEGSRLTVL.

The genes are TRBV6-1 and TRBJ1-2, with 10 positions matching TRBD1. V was pared by 4 bases and J by 6 bases, with 11 bases of the junction left unmatched. From germline, CDR1 is MNHNS and CDR2 SASEGT. The CDR3 covers 16 residues. Written as DNA, the CDR3 is TGTGCCAGCAGTGGGACAGGGGGGCTCCGGCTTCATGGCTACACCTTC. Translation gives CASSGTGGLRLHGYTF.

V is TRBV5-1 and J is TRBJ2-1; 8 bases match TRBD1. The ends lost 1 base at V and 3 bases at J; junction bases unmatched: 3. CDR3 size: 15 residues. The germline CDR1 and CDR2 sequences are SGHRS and YFSETQ. The CDR3 nucleotides are TGCGCCAGCAGCTTGAGGACAGGGTTCTACAATGAGCAGTTCTTC. Protein: CASSLRTGFYNEQFF.

The gene calls are TRBV11-1 and TRBJ2-3; TRBD1 might be the D (5 bases). Between the trimmed V and J ends, which lost 7 bases and 1 base, there was a span of 12 bases. The germline V gene has CDR1 SGHAT and CDR2 FQDESV (reference sequence). This CDR3 comprises 14 residues. In DNA, the CDR3 is TGTGCCAGCAAGGCCTGGGGCGGCACAGATACGCAGTATTTT. This gives the protein CASKAWGGTDTQYF.

In its sample, this clone was seen a few times. V is TRBV2 and J is TRBJ1-4; no clear D. Germline loops: CDR1 SNHLY, CDR2 FYNNEI. Trimming took off 9 bases at V and 8 bases at J, with 7 bases between the two ends. The CDR3 length is 10 residues. CDR3 loop: CASFGEKLFF. CDR3 coding DNA: TGTGCCAGTTTCGGGGAAAAACTGTTTTTT.

The chain joins TRBV11-1 to TRBJ2-3, with a weak D call TRBD2 (7 bases). Germline V CDR1 and CDR2: SGHAT, FQDESV (reference sequence). The CDR3 has 15 amino acids. The germline V and J ends were trimmed by 5 bases and 6 bases, with 18 bases remaining between them. The CDR3 sequence is CASSPEGGGPDTQYF. In nucleotides, the CDR3 is TGTGCCAGCAGCCCAGAGGGGGGAGGGCCGGATACGCAGTATTTT.

This chain links TRBV5-1 with TRBJ2-5; D might be TRBD1 (6 bases). The CDR3 runs 13 residues. Germline-derived CDR1 and CDR2 are SGHRS and YFSETQ. Trimming shortened V by 4 bases and J by 9 bases, and 16 bases separated the two germline ends. The CDR3 loop is CASSPGRGTSQYF. CDR3 in DNA: TGCGCCAGCAGCCCGGGAAGGGGGACGTCCCAGTACTTC. The complete variable domain, with remaining parts taken from reference TRBV5-1 and TRBJ2-5, reads KAGVTQTPRYLIKTRGQQVTLSCSPISGHRSVSWYQQTPGQGLQFLFEYFSETQRNKGNFPGRFSGRQFSNSRSEMNVSTLELGDSALYLCASSPGRGTSQYFGPGTRLLVL.